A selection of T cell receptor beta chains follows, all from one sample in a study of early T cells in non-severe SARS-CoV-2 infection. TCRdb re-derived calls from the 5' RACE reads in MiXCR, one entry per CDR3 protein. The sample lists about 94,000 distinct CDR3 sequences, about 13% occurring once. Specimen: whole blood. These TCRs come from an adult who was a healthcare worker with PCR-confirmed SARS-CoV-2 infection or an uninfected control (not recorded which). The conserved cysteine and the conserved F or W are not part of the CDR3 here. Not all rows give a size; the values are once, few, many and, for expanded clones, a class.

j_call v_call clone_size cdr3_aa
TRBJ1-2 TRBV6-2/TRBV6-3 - ASSSPEHPITSNYGYT
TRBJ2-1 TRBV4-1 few ASSQGEGGNEQF
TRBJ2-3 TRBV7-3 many ASSLSGGNADTQY
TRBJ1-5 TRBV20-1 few SATPSGDDTNQPQH
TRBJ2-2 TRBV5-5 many ASSAGRTGRRTGELF
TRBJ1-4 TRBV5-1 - ASSLAWRTGSNEKLF
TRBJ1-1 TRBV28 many ASSENRVSEAF
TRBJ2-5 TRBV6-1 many ASSDYESGTERTQY
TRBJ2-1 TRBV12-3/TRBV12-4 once ACLGQLNNEQF
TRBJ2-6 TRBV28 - ASSYRRTSGANVLT
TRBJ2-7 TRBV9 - ASSVGGGVRQY
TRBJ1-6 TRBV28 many ASHPPGTGNSPLH
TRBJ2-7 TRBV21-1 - ATTGGFQEQY
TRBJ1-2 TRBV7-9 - ASSLPLREYGYT
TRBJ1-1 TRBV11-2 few ASSAAPGANTEAF
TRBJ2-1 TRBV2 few ASSEGYRSYNEQF
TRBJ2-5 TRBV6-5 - ASSDGQAGETQY
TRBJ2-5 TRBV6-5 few ASSTTLGLDETQY
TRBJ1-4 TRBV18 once ASSPSGFGEKLF
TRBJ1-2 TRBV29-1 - SVASNYGYT
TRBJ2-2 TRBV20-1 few SALTTGVHGELF
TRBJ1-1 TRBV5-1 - ASSSSMNTEAF
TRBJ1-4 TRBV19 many ATQAARRNEKLF
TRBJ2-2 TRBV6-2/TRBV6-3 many ASRRDYLNTGELF
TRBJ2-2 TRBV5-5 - ASSREGISGELF
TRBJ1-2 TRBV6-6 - ASSLQGSFNYGYT
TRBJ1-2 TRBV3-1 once ASSQEARGRHT
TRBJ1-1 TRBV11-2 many ASSLGQGSEAF
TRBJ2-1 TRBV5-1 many ASSFELRGGRAHNEQF
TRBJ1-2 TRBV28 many ASSPVSNYGYT
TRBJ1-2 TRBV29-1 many SVAEQGARGYT
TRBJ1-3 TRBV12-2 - ASRFILGGNTIY
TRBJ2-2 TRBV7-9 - ASGSDRAYTGELF
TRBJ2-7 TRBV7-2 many ASSPSRIEQY
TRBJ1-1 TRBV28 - ASSPGTADTEAF
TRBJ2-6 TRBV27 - ASGSVAGANVLT
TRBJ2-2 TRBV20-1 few SARSGTKWRNTGELF
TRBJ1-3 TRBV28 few ASSSHLGGPGNTIY
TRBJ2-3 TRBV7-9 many ASSSPGLRSTDTQY
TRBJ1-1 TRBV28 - ATTGGYTEAF
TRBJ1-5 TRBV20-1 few SARQGGQPQH
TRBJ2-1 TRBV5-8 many ASSFRQGIYNEQF